The 17 T cell receptor beta chains below were found in one sample sequenced in a study of OX40 agonist ivuxolimab in advanced cancers. TCRdb keeps only in-frame clones here, not all; method: immunoSEQ multiplex PCR. This sample has approximately 70,000 clones, with approximately 82% found just once. The specimen was CD4+ or CD8+ T cells sorted from blood, collected in a trial of the OX40 agonist ivuxolimab. The receptor source for this set is an adult with an advanced solid tumor such as melanoma, head and neck, liver or kidney cancer.

About this clone itself: Different DNA sequences within this sample yield the same CDR3. The chain joins TRBV19 to TRBJ2-2; 7 bases match TRBD2. The CDR3 covers 15 residues. The trim removed 6 bases at V and 0 bases at J, leaving 4 bases unmatched. The germline gives CDR1 LNHDA, CDR2 SQIVND (reference sequence). CDR3 coding DNA: TGTGCCAGTAGCGGGCTAGCGGCGAACACCGGGGAGCTGTTTTTT. Encoded protein: CASSGLAANTGELFF.

V is TRBV6-6 and J is TRBJ2-7; D unclear. With 0 bases removed from V and 2 bases from J, the gap between germline ends came to 8 bases. The CDR3 runs to 14 residues. The V gene's germline CDR1 is MNHNY and CDR2 SVGAGI (reference sequence). The CDR3 DNA sequence: TGTGCCAGCAGTTACTCCGGCAGCACCTACGAGCAGTACTTC. Residues: CASSYSGSTYEQYF.

This clone has a count of ten or more. Distinct nucleotide sequences in the sample also encode this CDR3. The rearrangement joins TRBV5-4 to TRBJ1-1, with D uncertain. The CDR3 totals 15 residues. Germline CDR1 SGHNT, CDR2 YYREEE (reference sequence). Trimming took 0 bases from V and 0 from J, leaving 9 bases between them. The DNA for the CDR3 is TGTGCCAGCAGCTTGGGAGGTGGCCTGAACACTGAAGCTTTCTTT. Protein product: CASSLGGGLNTEAFF.

V and J are TRBV7-3 and TRBJ1-1; D is unresolved. The CDR3 has 13 residues. The germline V and J ends were trimmed by 2 bases and 2 bases, with 6 bases remaining between them. Germline V lookup: CDR1 SGHTA, CDR2 FQGTGA. In DNA form, the CDR3 reads TGTGCCAGCAGCTTAGAGGGAAACACTGAAGCTTTCTTT. This translates into CASSLEGNTEAFF.

This chain joins TRBV30 and TRBJ2-7; the match to TRBD1 covers 8 bases. Trimming removed 5 bases from V and 2 bases from J; junction bases left unmatched: 11. CDR1 is GTSNPN and CDR2 is SVGIG in the germline V gene (reference sequence). The CDR3 covers 15 residues. Here the CDR3 DNA reads TGTGCCTGGCGCCCCTGGGACAGGAGGACCTACGAGCAGTACTTC. Amino acid sequence: CAWRPWDRRTYEQYF.

In its sample, this clone was seen once. The chain recombines TRBV23-1 with TRBJ1-4; possibly TRBD1 for D (5 bases). TRBV23-1 is placed among ORFs of uncertain function. V dropped 3 bases and J dropped 0 bases, with 17 bases sitting between them. The CDR3 contains 18 residues. In nucleotides, the CDR3 is TGCGCCAGCAGTCAGCCCTGGGGCAGGACAACAACTAATGAAAAACTGTTTTTT. Its protein product is CASSQPWGRTTTNEKLFF.

The V gene is TRBV28, the J gene TRBJ2-2; TRBD2 matches at 9 bases. Trimming removed 2 bases from V and 6 bases from J; junction bases left unmatched: 7. Per the germline V gene, CDR1 is MDHEN and CDR2 is SYDVKM. CDR3 size: 16 residues. The CDR3 sequence: CASSLLLAGGPGELFF. The CDR3 DNA reads TGTGCCAGCAGTTTACTGTTGGCGGGAGGGCCCGGGGAGCTGTTTTTT.

Comment on this clone: This sample also contains other DNA sequences that code for the same CDR3. J is TRBJ2-5 and V is TRBV7-2, with unresolved D. Germline V gene lookup returns CDR1 SGHTA and CDR2 FQGNSA. The CDR3 is 11 amino acids. V gave up 5 bases and J gave up 5 bases, with 6 bases separating them. CDR3 loop: CASSPRETQYF. CDR3 sequence (DNA): TGTGCCAGCAGCCCAAGGGAGACCCAGTACTTC.

This sequence joins TRBV19 and TRBJ2-3; D is unresolved. Trimming took 4 bases from V and 2 from J, leaving 13 bases between them. Looked up from germline, CDR1 is LNHDA and CDR2 is SQIVND (reference sequence). The CDR3 spans 15 residues. The CDR3 bases are TGTGCCAGTAGTAGTTCTCCGAAACTCACAGATACGCAGTATTTT. This encodes CASSSSPKLTDTQYF.

This clone is a singleton in its sample. This chain connects TRBV18 to TRBJ1-1; D is undetermined. Germline V lookup: CDR1 KGHSH, CDR2 LQKENI. The germline V and J ends were trimmed by 1 base and 11 bases, with 14 bases remaining between them. CDR3 length: 13 residues. CDR3 bases: TGTGCCAGCTCACCACTGGGCCGGGCGGTGGCTTTCTTT. This encodes CASSPLGRAVAFF.

This clone appeared a single time. The chain joins TRBV6-5 to TRBJ1-2; D unresolved. The V end lost 6 bases, the J end lost 4 bases, and 9 bases lay between the germline ends. Germline loops: CDR1 MNHEY, CDR2 SVGAGI. The CDR3 covers 12 residues. The CDR3 DNA is TGTGCCAGCAGCCCCGTAGGCTATGGCTACACCTTC. It translates to CASSPVGYGYTF.

The chain employs TRBV7-9 and TRBJ1-5; D is possibly TRBD1 (5 bases). The CDR3 length is 15 residues. CDR1 SEHNR and CDR2 FQNEAQ come from the germline V gene (reference sequence). Trimming cost V 5 bases and J 2 bases, with 13 bases left between them. CDR3 protein: CASSPPGPGNQPQHF. In nucleotides, the CDR3 is TGTGCCAGCAGCCCTCCGGGACCCGGCAATCAGCCCCAGCATTTT. Full variable domain (remainder filled in from reference TRBV7-9 and TRBJ1-5): DTGVSQNPRHKITKRGQNVTFRCDPISEHNRLYWYRQTLGQGPEFLTYFQNEAQLEKSRLLSDRFSAERPKGSFSTLEIQRTEQGDSAMYLCASSPPGPGNQPQHFGDGTRLSIL.

The V call is TRBV9, the J call TRBJ2-7, with TRBD2 as a possible D gene (5 bases). Deletions cut 6 bases from V and 1 base from J, with 20 bases between. The germline gives CDR1 SGDLS, CDR2 YYNGEE. This CDR3 region has 16 residues. CDR3 sequence: CASNAPLPPGSYEQYF. The CDR3 nucleotides read TGTGCCAGCAACGCCCCTTTACCACCGGGATCCTACGAGCAGTACTTC.

The chain combines TRBV29-1 with TRBJ2-7, with a weak D call TRBD1 (5 bases). The ends were cut back, 4 bases at V and 3 bases at J, with 7 bases in the middle. This CDR3 is 11 amino acids long. The germline V gene encodes CDR1 SQVTM and CDR2 ANQGSEA. The CDR3, as DNA: TGCAGCGTTGCCAGGGACTACGAGCAGTACTTC. Translating gives CSVARDYEQYF.

The chain recombines TRBV28 with TRBJ2-2, with 8 nucleotides matching TRBD2. CDR1 is MDHEN, CDR2 SYDVKM, per germline. The CDR3 contains 18 residues. V shed 3 bases and J 0 bases; nucleotides not matched to a gene: 9. DNA for the CDR3: TGTGCCAGCAGTTTCCCTTCTAGCGGGTCAGCGAACACCGGGGAGCTGTTTTTT. Translating it yields CASSFPSSGSANTGELFF.

This rearrangement joins TRBV19 to TRBJ1-1; a possible D gene is TRBD1 (6 bases). Germline lookup yields CDR1 LNHDA and CDR2 SQIVND (reference sequence). The CDR3 is 14 residues long. V lost 7 bases and J lost 6, with 18 bases in between. CDR3 DNA sequence: TGTGCCAGTAAATCGGGGGGCGATGGGGCTGAAGCTTTCTTT. Amino acid sequence: CASKSGGDGAEAFF.

This chain links TRBV5-1 with TRBJ1-1; D ambiguous. The V gene's germline CDR1 is SGHRS and CDR2 YFSETQ. The germline V and J ends were trimmed by 7 bases and 0 bases, with 10 bases remaining between them. This CDR3 is 13 amino acids long. The CDR3 loop is CASAPWVNTEAFF. The CDR3, as DNA: TGCGCCAGCGCGCCCTGGGTGAACACTGAAGCTTTCTTT. Based on the CDR3 plus reference TRBV5-1 and TRBJ1-1, the full variable domain is KAGVTQTPRYLIKTRGQQVTLSCSPISGHRSVSWYQQTPGQGLQFLFEYFSETQRNKGNFPGRFSGRQFSNSRSEMNVSTLELGDSALYLCASAPWVNTEAFFGQGTRLTVV.